This T cell receptor beta chain was identified during a study of T cells in Graves' hyperthyroidism and ophthalmopathy. Study in general: Peripheral blood was collected at initial diagnosis, before any treatment. Overall study findings and caveats: Ophthalmopathy could be told apart from stable hyperthyroidism with a 13 V-J model.

Thyroid ultrasound, orbital computed tomography, clinical symptoms, and serum thyroxine and TRAb underpinned diagnoses. 10 ml fresh peripheral blood yielded the PBMCs. This clonotype has just a few counts. Its specificity is unknown. Amplification of TCR beta CDR3 regions was performed using RNA transcripts as template. The primer set for the first-round RT-PCR of the TCR CDR3 was HTBI. MiXCR, applied by TCRdb to the multiplex PCR reads, yields one record per CDR3 protein. The repertoire holds 490,000 or so distinct CDR3 sequences, with 22% as singletons. Sequencing input: blood. This clonotype was obtained from a woman between 65 and 79 years old with Graves' ophthalmopathy.

The DNA for the CDR3 is TGTGCCAGCGTTACGACTAGCGGGAGCTACAATGAGCAGTTCTTC. Translated: CASVTTSGSYNEQFF. This chain uses TRBV6-5 with TRBJ2-1; 12 nucleotides match TRBD2. Trimming removed 8 bases from V and 3 bases from J; junction bases left unmatched: 5. The CDR3 covers 15 residues. Germline CDR1 and CDR2: MNHEY and SVGAGI.